A single sample is the source of the 5 T cell receptor beta chains below, sequenced in a study of cytomegalovirus exposure and HLA in healthy donors. This PCR relied on a set of 60 Vbeta primers and 13 Jbeta primers. Method: immunoSEQ multiplex PCR; TCRdb's copy keeps in-frame clones and lacks some. The sample yields approximately 300,000 clones, 80% seen once. The sample consisted of PBMCs. Every receptor here comes from a girl aged 2 to 10 in good health and CMV-seronegative.

This clone came up a few times. The CDR3 is CASSLAPGLKETQYF. CDR3 DNA: TGTGCCAGCAGCTTAGCTCCGGGACTTAAAGAGACCCAGTACTTC. The V call is TRBV13, the J call TRBJ2-5, with TRBD2 as a possible D gene (6 bases). V was pared by 1 base and J by 3 bases, with 12 bases between. The CDR3 has 15 residues. The germline gives CDR1 PRHDT, CDR2 FYEKMQ (reference sequence).

In regard to this clone: This sample also contains other DNA sequences that code for the same CDR3. The V gene is TRBV5-6, the J gene TRBJ2-3, with a tentative D call TRBD1 (6 bases). Trimming shortened V by 0 bases and J by 1 base, and 12 bases separated the two germline ends. The CDR3 covers 16 residues. Per germline, CDR1 SGHDT and CDR2 YYEEEE. This chain's CDR3 is CASSLVPGQGTDTQYF. The DNA of the CDR3 is TGTGCCAGCAGCTTGGTCCCGGGACAAGGCACAGATACGCAGTATTTT.

The chain links TRBV5-1 to TRBJ2-2, with 10 positions matching TRBD2. Germline V lookup: CDR1 SGHRS, CDR2 YFSETQ. V shed 6 bases and J 7 bases; nucleotides not matched to a gene: 6. The CDR3 consists of 14 residues. CDR3 in DNA: TGCGCCAGCACCCTCGGGACTAGCGTCGGGGAGCTGTTTTTT. This translates into CASTLGTSVGELFF.

This rearrangement joins TRBV9 to TRBJ1-3; 7 positions agree with TRBD1. Germline values: CDR1 SGDLS, CDR2 YYNGEE. This CDR3 spans 15 amino acids. The junction had 9 bases not matched to a gene; V was cut back by 4 bases and J by 5 bases. The CDR3 region is CASSSRQGSRNTIYF. In DNA form, the CDR3 reads TGTGCCAGCAGCTCTCGACAGGGATCGAGAAACACCATATATTTT.

The rearrangement links TRBV10-3 to TRBJ2-3, with 9 nucleotides matching TRBD2. The CDR3 is 17 residues long. Germline V lookup: CDR1 ENHRY, CDR2 SYGVKD. V was pared by 3 bases and J by 4 bases, with 11 bases of the junction left unmatched. Here the CDR3 DNA reads TGTGCCATCAGTGACCCATCAGCGGGGGGCATATCAGATACGCAGTATTTT. Translating gives CAISDPSAGGISDTQYF.